These 14 T cell receptor beta chains came from one sample sequenced in a study of T cells after yellow fever vaccination. TCRdb re-called the 5' RACE reads with MiXCR, one entry per CDR3 protein. The profile shows 450,000 to 650,000 distinct CDR3 sequences, about a fifth of them singletons. The sample in question was PBMCs, obtained roughly 20 days after the first yellow fever vaccination. Receptors originate from a man younger than 35 who received the YFV17D yellow fever vaccine.

This clonotype was observed many times. This chain joins TRBV5-1 and TRBJ2-5; tentatively, D is TRBD2 (5 bases). V gave up 8 bases and J gave up 4 bases, with 15 bases separating them. In germline, CDR1 is SGHRS, CDR2 YFSETQ. The CDR3 totals 13 residues. The CDR3 loop is CASTPGGLETQYF. In DNA, the CDR3 is TGCGCCAGTACTCCAGGAGGCTTAGAGACCCAGTACTTC.

The rearrangement links TRBV7-9 to TRBJ2-7; no definite D call. Germline V gene sequence: CDR1 SEHNR, CDR2 FQNEAQ (reference sequence). This CDR3 has 15 residues. Trimming removed 1 base from V and 0 bases from J, with 10 bases in between. This chain's CDR3 is CASSLGSQFSYEQYV. The CDR3 DNA follows: TGTGCCAGCAGCTTAGGGTCGCAGTTCTCCTACGAGCAGTACGTC.

There are a few counts of this clonotype. The rearrangement joins TRBV7-2 to TRBJ2-7; D is ambiguous. CDR1 and CDR2 (germline): SGHTA, FQGNSA. The CDR3 extends over 12 amino acids. Trimming pared 5 bases from V and 9 bases from J, leaving 14 bases between. CDR3 DNA: TGTGCCAGCAGCCTGGACCTGCCGCGGCAGTACTTC. Amino acid sequence: CASSLDLPRQYF.

This clonotype was observed a handful of times. The chain combines TRBV24-1 with TRBJ2-2; 9 nucleotides align to TRBD2. Germline V gene sequence: CDR1 KGHDR, CDR2 SFDVKD. J lost 5 bases, V lost 4 bases, and 7 bases had no gene match. The CDR3 sequence is 16 residues long. In DNA, the CDR3 is TGTGCCACCAGTGACCCCGGACTAGCGACTACCGGGGAGCTGTTTTTT. Translating gives CATSDPGLATTGELFF.

This clonotype occurred a few times. Here the CDR3 reads CSAYSEIRYNEQFF. CDR3 DNA: TGCAGTGCTTACTCAGAGATTCGTTACAATGAGCAGTTCTTC. The chain employs TRBV20-1 and TRBJ2-1; D ambiguous. V was shortened by 5 bases and J by 4 bases, with 15 bases between the two germline ends. Germline V gene sequence: CDR1 DFQATT, CDR2 SNEGSKA (reference sequence). The CDR3 extends over 14 amino acids.

The rearrangement uses TRBV11-2 and TRBJ2-5; D gene uncertain. CDR1 is SGHAT, CDR2 FQNNGV, per germline. This CDR3 comprises 15 residues. Trimming left V 1 base short and J 4 bases short, with 13 bases between. This chain's CDR3 is CASSLVGQEVETQYF. The CDR3 DNA follows: TGTGCCAGCAGCTTAGTTGGCCAAGAGGTAGAGACCCAGTACTTC.

The sample holds a few counts of this clonotype. The J gene is TRBJ1-4, the V gene TRBV5-1; D is unclear. V gave up 0 bases and J gave up 7 bases, with 10 bases separating them. Germline loops: CDR1 SGHRS, CDR2 YFSETQ. The CDR3 has 14 residues. The chain's CDR3 is CASSLEDESEKLFF. CDR3 coding DNA: TGCGCCAGCAGCTTGGAGGACGAATCTGAAAAACTGTTTTTT.

The V call is TRBV2, the J call TRBJ2-3, with 8 nucleotides matching TRBD2. CDR3 length: 15 residues. J lost 0 bases, V lost 8 bases, and 7 bases had no gene match. The germline gives CDR1 SNHLY, CDR2 FYNNEI. The CDR3 DNA is TGTGCCAGCCCCCCACAGCGGGGGAGCACAGATACGCAGTATTTT. Amino acid sequence: CASPPQRGSTDTQYF.

This clonotype was counted many times. V and J are TRBV6-5 and TRBJ1-1; tentatively, D is TRBD1 (5 bases). The V end was cut by 3 bases, the J end by 1 base, with 12 bases between. The CDR3 totals 15 residues. CDR1 is MNHEY, CDR2 SVGAGI, per germline. The CDR3: CASSYNRWQNTEAFF. The DNA of the CDR3 is TGTGCCAGCAGTTATAACAGGTGGCAGAACACTGAAGCTTTCTTT.

This clonotype occurred many times. V is TRBV4-3 and J is TRBJ2-3; possible D gene TRBD2, 6 bases. This CDR3 has 15 amino acids. V lost 6 bases to trimming and J lost 3 bases, with 16 bases between them. Germline assignment: CDR1 LGHNA and CDR2 YSLEER. CDR3 DNA: TGCGCCAGCAGACTGGGCGGGGCGAGTACAGATACGCAGTATTTT. Translation: CASRLGGASTDTQYF.

There are a few counts of this clonotype. The V call is TRBV7-9, the J call TRBJ2-1; the D is unclear. The V and J ends lost 2 bases and 7 bases respectively, with 12 bases between them. The CDR3 loop spans 14 amino acids. CDR1 is SEHNR and CDR2 is FQNEAQ in the germline V gene (reference sequence). CDR3 residues: CASSLSWSRNEQFF. CDR3 coding DNA: TGTGCCAGCAGCTTATCTTGGTCCCGAAATGAGCAGTTCTTC.

This clonotype was detected a few times. The rearrangement uses TRBV15 and TRBJ1-1; D is unresolved. The ends were cut back, 6 bases at V and 1 base at J, with 12 bases in the middle. The CDR3 totals 14 residues. Germline CDR1 LNHNV, CDR2 YYDKDF (reference sequence). CDR3 region: CATSDPGTNTEAFF. In DNA, the CDR3 is TGTGCCACCAGTGACCCTGGAACGAACACTGAAGCTTTCTTT.

The rearrangement links TRBV5-6 to TRBJ2-2; 9 positions agree with TRBD2. V shed 2 bases, J shed 3 bases, and the junction held 5 bases outside the gene matches. The CDR3 extends over 16 amino acids. Germline loops: CDR1 SGHDT, CDR2 YYEEEE. The CDR3, as DNA: TGTGCCAGCAGCTTCCTTGCGGGGGGGGACACCGGGGAGCTGTTTTTT. Protein sequence: CASSFLAGGDTGELFF.

The V gene is TRBV5-1, the J gene TRBJ1-5; 10 bases match TRBD1. The CDR3 spans 14 residues. Trimming took 3 bases from V and 6 from J; bases not matched to a gene: 3. The germline V gene has CDR1 SGHRS and CDR2 YFSETQ. CDR3 nucleotides: TGCGCCAGCAGCTCCGGGACAGGGGCTCAGCCCCAGCATTTT. Amino acid sequence: CASSSGTGAQPQHF.